Sequencing of this TCR beta chain was carried out in a study of response to subunit inactivated influenza vaccine. The sample holds a few counts of this clonotype. Its antigen is undetermined. TCRdb processed the RT-PCR reads anew with MiXCR; each CDR3 protein has one entry. This sample has around 760,000 distinct CDR3 sequences, with around 13% found just once. Overall study findings and caveats: Only a handful of new T cells, the authors suggested, are recruited with each seasonal influenza vaccination.

The germline V gene encodes CDR1 SGHTA and CDR2 FQGNSA. Trimming stripped 2 bases from V and 1 base from J, with 8 bases between. The length of the CDR3 is 14 residues. The sample here was PBMCs from blood, taken around 15 days before vaccination. This chain links TRBV7-2 with TRBJ1-2, with a tentative D call TRBD1 (6 bases). This receptor was obtained from a man aged 50 to 60 who received an inactivated influenza vaccine. In nucleotides, the CDR3 is TGTGCCAGCAGCTTATACAGGGATAACTATGGCTACACCTTC. It encodes CASSLYRDNYGYTF. Full variable domain (outside the CDR3, taken from reference TRBV7-2 and TRBJ1-2): GAGVSQSPSNKVTEKGKDVELRCDPISGHTALYWYRQSLGQGLEFLIYFQGNSAPDKSGLPSDRFSAERTGGSVSTLTIQRTQQEDSAVYLCASSLYRDNYGYTFGSGTRLTVV.